This T cell receptor (beta chain) stems from a study of control samples from healthy donors and cancer patients. The data were produced by immunoSEQ multiplex PCR, yet TCRdb's version contains in-frame clones alone and is incomplete. The sample gives around 150,000 clones, roughly 94% of which show up once; about 15% is in the top ten. The CDR3 sequence is 16 residues long. V gave up 4 bases and J gave up 4 bases; unmatched junction bases: 11. Germline CDR1 reads SGHKS; CDR2 reads YYEKEE (reference sequence). Material for sequencing was PBMCs. This chain links TRBV5-5 with TRBJ2-5; 9 nucleotides agree with TRBD1. The source of this sequence is a man between 60 and 75 years old with colorectal cancer. CDR3 sequence: CASSPRDRVVGETQYF. CDR3 in DNA: TGTGCCAGCAGCCCCCGGGACAGGGTAGTGGGAGAGACCCAGTACTTC.